This entry concerns a single T cell receptor (beta chain). This clonotype was counted ten times or more. Its antigen is still unknown. No base quality values were provided; no much bigger clone lies one nucleotide off. This entry is derived from a study of T cell repertoires in cytomegalovirus infection (dated by TCRdb to about 2019). Notes on the research overall: Donor HLA type was relevant to the analysis, because carriage of CMV infection together with the matching HLA type was indicated by public TCR beta signatures.

What the authors observed across the whole study: In both this cohort and an independent roughly 400-donor cohort, the cumulative frequency of public TCR beta family members distinguished carriers of CMV infection plus the relevant HLA type. In the ex vivo response, HLA-C-restricted CMV-specific TCR beta clonotypes were dominant, and in two of eight donors the single most frequent clonotype came from this HLA-C-restricted group.

Data came from an Illumina HiSeq 1500. The raw public reads went through TCRdb reprocessing: fastp at Q25, MiXCR clone calling, in-frame beta chains kept. When rows share a CDR3 protein, they turn into one entry using the most common DNA and genes. The sample contains about 240,000 distinct CDR3 sequences, around an eighth of them found a single time. The ten top clones hold roughly 1.7% of the sample. This receptor was identified in a human donor in good health (CMV status not recorded). Some clones in this sample may be carry-over from other donors' samples. Source material: PBMCs.

The nucleotide sequence is TGTGCCAGCAGCTTAGATAACAGGCTCGATACGCAGTATTTT. Its coded protein is CASSLDNRLDTQYF. The rearrangement joined TRBV7-2 to TRBJ2-3; matching of 5 bases hints at TRBD1 as the D gene. The junction carries 11 bases between V and J, which are trimmed by 1 base and 6 bases respectively. Via the germline V gene, CDR1 is SGHTA and CDR2 FQGNSA. Counted from cysteine to phenylalanine, this CDR3 has 14 amino acids. Of all the DNA, just the CDR3 is kept, 42 bases in frame from base 1.